The rows below give T cell receptor beta chains drawn from one sample of a study of blood T cell repertoires in COVID-19. This table comes from immunoSEQ multiplex PCR, and its TCRdb copy is limited to in-frame clones, with some not included. The sample comprises some 250,000 clones, around 85% of which are singletons, and approximately 2% rests with the top ten. The sequencing input was PBMCs or T cells enriched from blood (not recorded which). Receptors were obtained from a woman aged 45-60 years who had recovered from COVID-19. Each CDR3 is given without its conserved first and last residue. The D gene is left open where the match is weak.

CDR3aa: ASRLPGQGTAF
j_gene: TRBJ1-1
v_gene: TRBV6-5
d_gene: TRBD1

CDR3aa: ASSLAGRTSGRYNEQF
j_gene: TRBJ2-1
v_gene: TRBV28
d_gene: TRBD2

CDR3aa: ASSFGTDYNSPLH
j_gene: TRBJ1-6
v_gene: TRBV5-4
d_gene: TRBD1

CDR3aa: ASSRLRGNTDTQY
j_gene: TRBJ2-3
v_gene: TRBV7-9
d_gene: NA

CDR3aa: ATSDLSREPTDTQY
j_gene: TRBJ2-3
v_gene: TRBV24-1
d_gene: TRBD2

CDR3aa: ASGYSGVQH
j_gene: TRBJ1-5
v_gene: TRBV27
d_gene: NA

CDR3aa: ASSLGALGDAF
j_gene: TRBJ1-1
v_gene: TRBV27
d_gene: NA

CDR3aa: ATALKYEQY
j_gene: TRBJ2-7
v_gene: TRBV28
d_gene: NA

CDR3aa: ASSLALAGFPDTQY
j_gene: TRBJ2-3
v_gene: TRBV5-1
d_gene: TRBD2

CDR3aa: ASSSANRATEAF
j_gene: TRBJ1-1
v_gene: TRBV5-1
d_gene: NA

CDR3aa: ARSPRTGTDTQY
j_gene: TRBJ2-3
v_gene: TRBV5-3
d_gene: TRBD1

CDR3aa: ASSLSVGDTQY
j_gene: TRBJ2-3
v_gene: TRBV25-1
d_gene: NA

CDR3aa: ASSASTGGQGPYYGYT
j_gene: TRBJ1-2
v_gene: TRBV19
d_gene: TRBD1

CDR3aa: ASTLSGYTDTQY
j_gene: TRBJ2-3
v_gene: TRBV5-1
d_gene: TRBD2

CDR3aa: ASSQDLLGNEQF
j_gene: TRBJ2-1
v_gene: TRBV4-2
d_gene: NA

CDR3aa: AISVSGEGYNEQF
j_gene: TRBJ2-1
v_gene: TRBV10-3
d_gene: NA

CDR3aa: ASSVSGTGASSYEQY
j_gene: TRBJ2-7
v_gene: TRBV9
d_gene: TRBD1

CDR3aa: ASSPAAAYGYT
j_gene: TRBJ1-2
v_gene: TRBV4-1
d_gene: NA

CDR3aa: ASSYGSGEQY
j_gene: TRBJ2-7
v_gene: TRBV6-6
d_gene: NA

CDR3aa: ASKVQGGGDEQF
j_gene: TRBJ2-1
v_gene: TRBV2
d_gene: NA

CDR3aa: ASSLDRAAQPQH
j_gene: TRBJ1-5
v_gene: TRBV2
d_gene: TRBD1

CDR3aa: ASSLGREYYEQY
j_gene: TRBJ2-7
v_gene: TRBV5-1
d_gene: NA

CDR3aa: ASSLVFDQTYNEQF
j_gene: TRBJ2-1
v_gene: TRBV13
d_gene: NA

CDR3aa: ASSFRSTSVRSYNEQF
j_gene: TRBJ2-1
v_gene: TRBV5-5
d_gene: TRBD2

CDR3aa: ATSLGGEKLF
j_gene: TRBJ1-4
v_gene: TRBV7-9
d_gene: NA

CDR3aa: ASSPADRGFFREQY
j_gene: TRBJ2-7
v_gene: TRBV28
d_gene: TRBD1

CDR3aa: ASSDRGQGVNEQF
j_gene: TRBJ2-1
v_gene: TRBV10-1
d_gene: TRBD1

CDR3aa: ASSTSLATGEAF
j_gene: TRBJ1-1
v_gene: TRBV28
d_gene: NA

CDR3aa: ASSPGLAGGSGANVLT
j_gene: TRBJ2-6
v_gene: TRBV5-4
d_gene: TRBD2

CDR3aa: ASSPRMNRGHTEAF
j_gene: TRBJ1-1
v_gene: TRBV5-1
d_gene: TRBD1

CDR3aa: ASSSSLRQIEAF
j_gene: TRBJ1-1
v_gene: TRBV6-5
d_gene: NA

CDR3aa: ASGQLTSGRAGNTQY
j_gene: TRBJ2-3
v_gene: TRBV27
d_gene: TRBD2

CDR3aa: ASSLGTSGTDTQY
j_gene: TRBJ2-3
v_gene: TRBV11-3
d_gene: TRBD2

CDR3aa: ASSLAQNNPGNTIY
j_gene: TRBJ1-3
v_gene: TRBV5-4
d_gene: NA

CDR3aa: ASSTRGLSYEQY
j_gene: TRBJ2-7
v_gene: TRBV28
d_gene: NA

CDR3aa: ASSDAGQVYT
j_gene: TRBJ1-2
v_gene: TRBV6-4
d_gene: TRBD1

CDR3aa: AISEPLTSGRSGELF
j_gene: TRBJ2-2
v_gene: TRBV10-3
d_gene: TRBD2

CDR3aa: ASSYILVQETQY
j_gene: TRBJ2-5
v_gene: TRBV5-5
d_gene: NA

CDR3aa: ASREGTGLAYEQY
j_gene: TRBJ2-7
v_gene: TRBV28
d_gene: TRBD1

CDR3aa: ASSLYRGLGYT
j_gene: TRBJ1-2
v_gene: TRBV28
d_gene: TRBD1

CDR3aa: ASKGQVRSTDTQY
j_gene: TRBJ2-3
v_gene: TRBV2
d_gene: TRBD1

CDR3aa: ASSEQGPYEQY
j_gene: TRBJ2-7
v_gene: TRBV10-1
d_gene: NA

CDR3aa: ASSDTSESYEQY
j_gene: TRBJ2-7
v_gene: TRBV25-1
d_gene: TRBD2

CDR3aa: ASSKGRRGRDQPQH
j_gene: TRBJ1-5
v_gene: TRBV21-1
d_gene: NA

CDR3aa: AWTWTGGYGYT
j_gene: TRBJ1-2
v_gene: TRBV30
d_gene: TRBD1

CDR3aa: ASSSLAQSTEKLF
j_gene: TRBJ1-4
v_gene: TRBV10-2
d_gene: NA

CDR3aa: ASSLRQGWTQY
j_gene: TRBJ2-5
v_gene: TRBV28
d_gene: NA

CDR3aa: ASSTANSGNTIY
j_gene: TRBJ1-3
v_gene: TRBV28
d_gene: NA

CDR3aa: ASSLNTGVFLDTQY
j_gene: TRBJ2-3
v_gene: TRBV11-2
d_gene: TRBD1

CDR3aa: ASRLTGGDTQPQH
j_gene: TRBJ1-5
v_gene: TRBV19
d_gene: TRBD1

CDR3aa: ASMRQSYGYT
j_gene: TRBJ1-2
v_gene: TRBV6-5
d_gene: NA

CDR3aa: ASSSWDRNSVGYGYT
j_gene: TRBJ1-2
v_gene: TRBV9
d_gene: TRBD1

CDR3aa: ASSLQGRDEKLF
j_gene: TRBJ1-4
v_gene: TRBV27
d_gene: NA

CDR3aa: ASRVDRLNEKLF
j_gene: TRBJ1-4
v_gene: TRBV19
d_gene: NA

CDR3aa: ASSLGALGEQF
j_gene: TRBJ2-1
v_gene: TRBV5-1
d_gene: NA

CDR3aa: ASSLGAGGGFDTQY
j_gene: TRBJ2-3
v_gene: TRBV13
d_gene: TRBD2